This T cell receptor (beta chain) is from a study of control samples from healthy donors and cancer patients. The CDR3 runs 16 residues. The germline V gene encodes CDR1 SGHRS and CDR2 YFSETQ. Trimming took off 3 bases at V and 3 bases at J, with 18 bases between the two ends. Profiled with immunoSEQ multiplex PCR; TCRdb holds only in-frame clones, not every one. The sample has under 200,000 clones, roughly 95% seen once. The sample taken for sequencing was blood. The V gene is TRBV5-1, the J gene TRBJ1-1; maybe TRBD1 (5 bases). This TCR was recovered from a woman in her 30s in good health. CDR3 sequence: CASSSSPTGLDTEAFF. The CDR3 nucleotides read TGCGCCAGCAGCTCCTCCCCCACAGGTCTCGACACTGAAGCTTTCTTT.